Each of the 3 T cell receptor beta chains below was sequenced from the same sample in a study of shared clonotypes between healthy human individuals. Assay used: immunoSEQ multiplex PCR; TCRdb lists only in-frame clones, some missing. The sample lists some 1.5 million clones, under 99% seen once, with approximately 0.45% in the top ten. Input material: naive CD4+ T cells sorted from blood. Described subset: CD45RA+ positively selected. The receptors here all came from a man aged 25 to 45 in good health.

The chain combines TRBV21-1 with TRBJ1-4. TRBV21-1 is a documented pseudogene. This CDR3 is 19 amino acids long. The CDR3 DNA sequence: TGTGCCAGCAGCTCCCGAGATACACCGGGACTCAAAATAGGGGAAAAACTGTTTTTT. This sequence encodes CASSSRDTPGLKIGEKLFF.

The rearrangement uses TRBV10-2 and TRBJ2-2; 7 nucleotides line up with TRBD2. This CDR3 has 13 amino acids. CDR1 WSHSY and CDR2 SAAADI come from the germline V gene. V gave up 7 bases and J gave up 5 bases; unmatched junction bases: 4. The CDR3 spells CASTRGSTGELFF. The CDR3 nucleotides are TGCGCCAGCACCCGCGGGAGTACCGGGGAGCTGTTTTTT.

The chain is built from TRBV6-1 and TRBJ2-6; D ambiguous. This CDR3 is built from 15 residues. Germline V CDR1 and CDR2: MNHNS, SASEGT. Deletions cut 4 bases from V and 0 bases from J, with 7 bases between. The CDR3 nucleotides are TGTGCCAGCAGTGGAATCCTCTCTGGGGCCAACGTCCTGACTTTC. Amino acid sequence: CASSGILSGANVLTF.